The 26 T cell receptor beta chains below were found in one sample sequenced in a study of T cells in Graves' hyperthyroidism and ophthalmopathy. The CDR3 regions of TCR beta were amplified from RNA transcripts. A first-round RT-PCR of the TCR CDR3 used the HTBI primer set. TCRdb reanalysed the multiplex PCR reads using MiXCR and keeps one entry per CDR3 protein. This sample carries around 500,000 distinct CDR3 sequences, approximately 15% of them seen once, and the ten largest clones take 17%. Sample: blood. The receptors here all came from a woman under 30 with Graves' hyperthyroidism.

This clonotype appeared many times. The rearrangement joins TRBV2 to TRBJ1-5; 7 nucleotides align to TRBD1. There are 13 residues in the CDR3. Germline values: CDR1 SNHLY, CDR2 FYNNEI. Trimming removed 4 bases from V and 6 bases from J; junction bases left unmatched: 3. The DNA for the CDR3 is TGTGCCAGCAGTGTACAGGGGAGTCAGCCCCAGCATTTT. Amino acid sequence: CASSVQGSQPQHF.

In its sample, this clonotype was seen many times. V usage is TRBV6-1 and J usage is TRBJ2-1, with 7 bases fitting TRBD1. Germline CDR1 is MNHNS and CDR2 is SASEGT. J gave up 8 bases and V 3 bases, and 7 bases lay outside the gene matches. The CDR3 has 14 amino acids. CDR3 sequence reads: CASSDYRGEDEQFF. The CDR3 nucleotides are TGTGCCAGCAGTGACTACAGGGGTGAGGATGAGCAGTTCTTC.

This clonotype was seen ten or more times. V gene TRBV2 combines with J gene TRBJ1-5; D not resolved. The V gene lost 4 bases and the J gene lost 0 bases, with 10 bases spanning the gap. This CDR3 comprises 15 residues. The germline CDR1 and CDR2 sequences are SNHLY and FYNNEI. The CDR3 bases are TGTGCCAGCAGTGGGAGGCAGAATAGCAATCAGCCCCAGCATTTT. It yields the protein CASSGRQNSNQPQHF. Supplemented by reference TRBV2 and TRBJ1-5, the full variable domain reads EPEVTQTPSHQVTQMGQEVILRCVPISNHLYFYWYRQILGQKVEFLVSFYNNEISEKSEIFDDQFSVERPDGSNFTLKIRSTKLEDSAMYFCASSGRQNSNQPQHFGDGTRLSIL.

This clonotype was counted a few times. The rearrangement uses TRBV20-1 and TRBJ1-4; 7 bases align to TRBD1. The J segment lost 6 bases and the V segment lost 3 bases, leaving 7 bases of the junction unmatched. The CDR3 spans 14 residues. Per germline, CDR1 DFQATT and CDR2 SNEGSKA (reference sequence). The CDR3 bases are TGCAGTGCTAGGGCGGGCAGGGGGTATGAAAAACTGTTTTTT. Its translation is CSARAGRGYEKLFF.

The table lists this clonotype with many counts. DNA for the CDR3: TGTGCCACCGGATCGGGCACTGAAGCTTTCTTT. The encoded protein is CATGSGTEAFF. The gene calls are TRBV24-1 and TRBJ1-1; D gene uncertain. Trimming took 9 bases from V and 4 from J, leaving 8 bases between them. CDR1 and CDR2 from the germline V gene are KGHDR and SFDVKD. The CDR3 covers 11 residues.

This clonotype was detected ten times or more. This chain connects TRBV18 to TRBJ1-5; D gene unclear. This CDR3 comprises 14 residues. The ends were cut back, 3 bases at V and 0 bases at J, with 6 bases in the middle. From germline, CDR1 is KGHSH and CDR2 LQKENI. CDR3 in DNA: TGTGCCAGCTCACCGGGAGGTAGCAATCAGCCCCAGCATTTT. It encodes CASSPGGSNQPQHF.

This clonotype has only a few counts. The rearrangement uses TRBV27 and TRBJ1-1, with a weak D call TRBD1 (5 bases). The CDR3 consists of 15 residues. Germline V gene sequence: CDR1 MNHEY, CDR2 SMNVEV (reference sequence). Deletions cut 1 base from V and 1 base from J, with 10 bases between. The CDR3 nucleotides are TGTGCCAGCAGTTTATGGGGGAAAAAGAACACTGAAGCTTTCTTT. Translation: CASSLWGKKNTEAFF.

This clonotype was seen repeatedly, ten times or more. The chain links TRBV12-3 or TRBV12-4 to TRBJ2-3; TRBD2 matches at 13 bases. J lost 5 bases, V lost 7 bases, and 6 bases had no gene match. The CDR3 consists of 15 residues. The CDR3, as DNA: TGTGCCAGCACCACTAGCGGGAGGGCCTTAGATACGCAGTATTTT. This translates into CASTTSGRALDTQYF.

This clonotype was observed many times. The gene calls are TRBV2 and TRBJ2-7; D is undetermined. Germline CDR1 and CDR2: SNHLY and FYNNEI. The CDR3 spans 12 residues. The V and J ends lost 5 bases and 2 bases respectively, with 7 bases between them. CDR3 DNA: TGTGCCAGCAGTACGTGGCCCTACGAGCAGTACGTC. This sequence encodes CASSTWPYEQYV.

The sample holds many counts of this clonotype. This chain joins TRBV20-1 and TRBJ2-7; 7 bases align to TRBD1. CDR3 length equals 14 residues. Germline V gene data show CDR1 as DFQATT and CDR2 as SNEGSKA (reference sequence). V lost 1 base and J lost 5; bases outside the gene matches: 8. CDR3: CSARAGRQGNEQYV. The CDR3 DNA sequence: TGCAGTGCTAGAGCGGGACGACAGGGCAACGAGCAGTACGTC.

The V call is TRBV29-1, the J call TRBJ2-3, with D unresolved. Germline V CDR1 and CDR2: SQVTM, ANQGSEA. The CDR3 is 14 amino acids. Trimming pared 3 bases from V and 1 base from J, leaving 11 bases between. The CDR3 spells CSVEFGSGTDTQYF. The CDR3 region has the DNA TGCAGCGTTGAGTTCGGGTCCGGCACAGATACGCAGTATTTT.

This clonotype was observed at least ten times. The genes are TRBV19 and TRBJ1-1, with TRBD1 as a possible D gene (5 bases). Trimming left V 4 bases short and J 3 bases short, with 15 bases between. CDR3 length: 15 amino acids. The germline V gene encodes CDR1 LNHDA and CDR2 SQIVND (reference sequence). The CDR3 DNA is TGTGCCAGTAGTACCCGGGGGGGAGTACACACTGAAGCTTTCTTT. Amino acid sequence: CASSTRGGVHTEAFF.

There are many counts of this clonotype. This chain connects TRBV7-6 to TRBJ2-7; no clear D. The CDR3 consists of 14 residues. CDR1 is SGHVS and CDR2 is FNYEAQ in the germline V gene. Trimming removed 5 bases from V and 4 bases from J, with 15 bases in between. The chain's CDR3 is CASSESAGPYEQYF. The DNA of the CDR3 is TGTGCCAGCAGCGAGTCCGCAGGCCCGTACGAGCAGTACTTC.

This clonotype was counted a few times. The rearrangement joins TRBV20-1 to TRBJ1-1; TRBD1 matches 9 bases. Per the germline V gene, CDR1 is DFQATT and CDR2 is SNEGSKA (reference sequence). Trimming removed 6 bases from V and 4 bases from J; junction bases left unmatched: 6. CDR3 length: 13 residues. CDR3 in amino acids: CSAHRGPGTEAFF. The CDR3 nucleotides read TGCAGTGCCCACAGGGGGCCGGGCACTGAAGCTTTCTTT.

The table lists this clonotype with many counts. V is TRBV18 and J is TRBJ2-3; TRBD1 matches 7 bases. Germline V CDR1 and CDR2: KGHSH, LQKENI. Trimming removed 1 base from V and 2 bases from J; junction bases left unmatched: 3. CDR3 length equals 15 residues. CDR3 region: CASSPRDRFTDTQYF. DNA for the CDR3: TGTGCCAGCTCACCACGGGACAGATTCACAGATACGCAGTATTTT.

This clonotype was counted at least ten times. The gene calls are TRBV11-1 and TRBJ1-1; 12 bases match TRBD1. The ends lost 6 bases at V and 7 bases at J; junction bases unmatched: 9. The length of the CDR3 is 15 residues. From germline, CDR1 is SGHAT and CDR2 FQDESV (reference sequence). The CDR3: CASSWGQGALGEAFF. The CDR3 coding sequence is TGTGCCAGCAGTTGGGGACAGGGGGCTTTGGGTGAAGCTTTCTTT.

This clonotype was detected only a few times. The chain links TRBV3-1 to TRBJ2-7, with 7 bases aligning to TRBD2. Germline lookup yields CDR1 LGHDT and CDR2 YNNKEL (reference sequence). J was trimmed by 4 bases and V by 4 bases; bases with no gene match: 13. The CDR3 runs to 16 residues. The CDR3 DNA reads as TGTGCCAGCAGCCCCACGCCCGCGGGAGAGGTGTACGAGCAGTACTTC. Protein sequence: CASSPTPAGEVYEQYF.

CDR3 amino acids: CASSLSGGRTGELFF. The CDR3 DNA sequence: TGTGCCAGCAGTTTATCAGGGGGCCGGACCGGGGAGCTGTTTTTT. The chain carries TRBV12-3 or TRBV12-4 and TRBJ2-2; TRBD1 agrees at 8 bases. CDR3 length: 15 residues. With V trimmed by 2 bases and J by 5 bases, 4 bases remained unmatched.

Comments on this clonotype: Since a much larger clone is just one base distant, this may be a read error. The CDR3 DNA follows: TGTGCCAGCGGCTCGGGACAGGGCCGTACTTTCTTT. It translates to CASGSGQGRTFF. The rearrangement joins TRBV7-9 to TRBJ1-1, with 9 bases aligning to TRBD1. CDR3 size: 12 residues. The ends lost 8 bases at V and 12 bases at J; junction bases unmatched: 10. Germline CDR1 SEHNR, CDR2 FQNEAQ (reference sequence).

The CDR3 is CASSQDADRGIRTQYF. CDR3 bases: TGCGCCAGCAGCCAAGACGCCGACAGGGGAATTCGGACGCAGTATTTT. The rearrangement uses TRBV4-1 and TRBJ2-3; 8 bases match TRBD1. The CDR3 runs to 16 residues. The germline V gene encodes CDR1 MGHRA and CDR2 YSYEKL. V trimming: 0 bases; J trimming: 9 bases; junction bases outside the gene matches: 11.

The table lists this clonotype with a few counts. This rearrangement joins TRBV11-1 to TRBJ2-3, with D perhaps matching TRBD1 (5 bases). Trimming took off 5 bases at V and 1 base at J, with 10 bases between the two ends. Germline lookup yields CDR1 SGHAT and CDR2 FQDESV (reference sequence). CDR3 size: 14 residues. CDR3 sequence (DNA): TGTGCCAGCAGCCCTCTAGGGGGCACAGATACGCAGTATTTT. Its translation is CASSPLGGTDTQYF.

This clonotype was counted ten times or more. The chain has TRBV3-1 and TRBJ1-2; D remains ambiguous. V was pared by 0 bases and J by 7 bases, with 12 bases between. Germline CDR1 is LGHDT and CDR2 is YNNKEL (reference sequence). The CDR3 is 14 residues long. CDR3 sequence reads: CASSQEIRGFGYTF. The DNA of the CDR3 is TGTGCCAGCAGCCAAGAAATACGAGGATTTGGCTACACCTTC.

This clonotype occurred many times. The rearrangement uses TRBV20-1 and TRBJ2-5; tentatively, D is TRBD1 (6 bases). With 3 bases removed from V and 8 bases from J, the gap between germline ends came to 16 bases. Looked up from germline, CDR1 is DFQATT and CDR2 is SNEGSKA (reference sequence). The CDR3 consists of 13 residues. The DNA of the CDR3 is TGCAGTGCTAGGGGGGCAAATAAGAATACCCAGTACTTC. Protein sequence: CSARGANKNTQYF.

This clonotype has at least ten counts. The rearrangement joins TRBV27 to TRBJ1-5; 7 nucleotides line up with TRBD1. CDR1 is MNHEY and CDR2 is SMNVEV in the germline V gene (reference sequence). Germline trimming cut 1 base from V and 1 base from J; bases unmatched to any gene: 4. The CDR3 is 16 amino acids. The CDR3 DNA follows: TGTGCCAGCAGTTTATACAGGGGTAACAGCAATCAGCCCCAGCATTTT. Its protein is CASSLYRGNSNQPQHF.

About this clonotype: Being one base from a much bigger clone, this may be a read error. This CDR3 is CASRSTGENTGAFF. CDR3 DNA sequence: TGTGCCAGCAGGTCGACAGGGGAGAACACTGGAGCTTTCTTT. The chain is built from TRBV2 and TRBJ1-1; 8 bases fit TRBD1. CDR1 and CDR2 (germline): SNHLY, FYNNEI. The CDR3 has 14 amino acids.

In its sample, this clonotype was seen many times. The gene calls are TRBV10-3 and TRBJ2-6; unclear D gene. This CDR3 contains 17 residues. The germline V and J ends were trimmed by 5 bases and 0 bases, with 14 bases remaining between them. Germline values: CDR1 ENHRY, CDR2 SYGVKD. This CDR3 reads CAISTSHTFSGANVLTF. The CDR3 DNA reads TGTGCCATCAGTACCAGTCACACCTTCTCTGGGGCCAACGTCCTGACTTTC.